This T cell receptor (beta chain) emerged from a study of blood T cell repertoires in COVID-19. Assay: immunoSEQ multiplex PCR; the TCRdb copy retains only in-frame clones and omits some. The repertoire holds about 160,000 clones, with about four fifths as singletons. The table lists this clone with a few counts. The CDR3 covers 17 residues. The sequencing sample was made of peripheral blood. This TCR came from a woman over 75 with acute or convalescent COVID-19. The chain joins TRBV21-1 to TRBJ1-6. TRBV21-1 is listed as a pseudogene. The CDR3 protein is CASSKVARVWRNSPLHF. In DNA, the CDR3 is TGTGCCAGCAGCAAAGTAGCGAGGGTCTGGCGGAATTCACCCCTCCACTTT.